This T cell receptor (beta chain) was sequenced for a study of molecular identifiers for immune sequencing clone quantification. Study background: RNA from 20,000 or 100,000 naive CD8 cells was split five ways in replicates, with four sequenced. Study-wide results and limits: Whereas clones above 20 RNA copies held under 1% of naive-cell molecules, they held over 98% of effector molecules.

In germline, CDR1 is MGHRA, CDR2 YSYEKL. The CDR3 has 15 residues. Trimming took off 4 bases at V and 0 bases at J, with 12 bases between the two ends. TCRdb analysed the PCR reads with MiXCR anew, one entry per CDR3 protein. The table includes more than 85,000 distinct CDR3 sequences, 36% detected once. The sample holds many counts of this clonotype. Its target is unknown. This clonotype was sampled from a human donor in good health. Some libraries in this study had Jurkat cell RNA spiked in. This chain joins TRBV4-1 and TRBJ2-5; D not certain. Sequenced material: naive CD8+ T cells from blood, with Jurkat cell RNA spiked in. As to subset: FACS-sorted CD8+CD4-CCR7+CD45RA+ naive T cells. CDR3 protein: CASSPTRPNQETQYF. CDR3 nucleotides: TGCGCCAGCAGCCCGACCCGGCCGAACCAAGAGACCCAGTACTTC.